This TCR beta chain comes out of a study of T cell repertoires in cytomegalovirus infection. The V and J ends lost 3 bases and 9 bases, in that order; junction bases with no gene match: 7. The CDR3 is 15 amino acids. This clonotype was found a few times. Its antigen remains unidentified. Using its own MiXCR run on the reads, TCRdb lists one record per CDR3 protein. Of about 770,000 distinct CDR3 sequences in the sample, approximately 32% were seen once. Sequencing used cultured CD8+ T cells from PBMCs, obtained from culture after CMV antigen stimulation. The chain joins TRBV12-3 or TRBV12-4 to TRBJ1-4, with 10 bases matching TRBD1. The TCR was taken from a human donor in good health (CMV status not recorded). Some clones in this sample may be carry-over from other donors' samples. CDR3 DNA sequence: TGTGCCAGCAGTTTTGGGGGACAGGGGAGGCAAAAACTGTTTTTT. Amino acid sequence: CASSFGGQGRQKLFF.